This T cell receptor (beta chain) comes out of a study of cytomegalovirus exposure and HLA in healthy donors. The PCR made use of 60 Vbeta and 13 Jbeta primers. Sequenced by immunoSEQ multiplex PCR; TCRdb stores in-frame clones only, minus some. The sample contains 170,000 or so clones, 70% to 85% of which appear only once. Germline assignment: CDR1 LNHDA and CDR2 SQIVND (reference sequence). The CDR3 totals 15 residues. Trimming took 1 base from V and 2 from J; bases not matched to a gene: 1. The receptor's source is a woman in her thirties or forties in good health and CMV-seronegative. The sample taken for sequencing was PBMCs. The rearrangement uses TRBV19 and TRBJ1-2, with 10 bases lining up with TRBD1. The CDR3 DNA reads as TGTGCCAGTAGTATAGGGGGACAGGGGAACTATGGCTACACCTTC. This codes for CASSIGGQGNYGYTF. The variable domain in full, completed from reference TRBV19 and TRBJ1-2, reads DGGITQSPKYLFRKEGQNVTLSCEQNLNHDAMYWYRQDPGQGLRLIYYSQIVNDFQKGDIAEGYSVSREKKESFPLTVTSAQKNPTAFYLCASSIGGQGNYGYTFGSGTRLTVV.